This T cell receptor (beta chain) was sequenced for a study of blood T cell repertoires in COVID-19 (dated by TCRdb to about 2020). General notes on the study: Samples covering the acute and convalescent phases of COVID-19 were provided by collaborators in the United States, Italy and Spain. HLA class I and class II types, where available, came from metadata supplied by the sample provider rather than from assay-based typing. The material from the prospective study consisted of cDNA or gDNA derived from T cells, B-cell-depleted T cells, or PBMCs. The repertoires were released in a freely available public database intended as a resource for research on the immune response to SARS-CoV-2. The samples were drawn from the first 160 participants of the ongoing ImmuneRACE study and from 1,254 subjects provided by 6 global collaborators. Nearly every sample came with metadata listing a de-identified subject ID, COVID-19 status, age in years and sex. The dataset comprised deeply sampled blood TCRbeta repertoires from subjects exposed to, actively infected with, or recovered from COVID-19. The full study reports these points: Clinical and demographic metadata were provided uncurated, with the amount varying by source and participant.

One collaborating source in Seattle enrolled patients while the patients were actively infected and followed the patients over time throughout the course of disease. Each collaborating institution followed its own protocols to collect whole blood in K2EDTA tubes. For TCRbeta analysis, collaborators shipped samples as frozen whole blood, isolated PBMCs, or DNA extracted from either of those sample types. Comments on this clone: Its target antigen remains unknown. The sample holds no much larger clone one base away, and base qualities are not on file.

TCRbeta CDR3 regions were amplified from genomic DNA using the immunoSEQ Assay, a bias-controlled multiplex PCR. In the original analysis: The number of nucleated cells in each sample was estimated by amplification of reference gene primers within the assay. Sequence reads were collapsed and filtered to measure the absolute abundance of every unique TCRbeta CDR3 rearrangement. For each sample, productive Simpson clonality was calculated as the square root of Simpson's diversity index over productive rearrangements. TCRdb took this table from immuneACCESS and kept in-frame rearrangements with V and J called. Such tables lack part of the clones; where checked against another copy, unresolved V genes explain under half of the gap, and the rest is unexplained. V, J and clone size reflect that table, while D and trimming were determined from the DNA. This sample gives around 370,000 clones in total; over 80% of them show up just once. The ten largest clones take up just under 6.5% of the sample.

The junction shows trimming of 6 bases on V and 2 bases on J, and the gene matches do not reach 6 bases of it. Taken from cysteine to phenylalanine, the CDR3 has 15 residues. Here the CDR3 DNA is all that survives: 45 bases in frame from base 1. CDR1 and CDR2 are read off the germline V gene as KGHDR and SFDVKD. The sequenced material came from peripheral blood. Recombination connected TRBV24-1 to TRBJ2-1; 7 junctional bases match TRBD2. This clonotype was sampled from a woman between 50 and 59 years old with COVID-19, enrolled during active disease. The CDR3 amino acid sequence is: CATSPSGSTYNEQFF. DNA sequence: TGTGCCACCAGTCCTAGCGGAAGCACCTACAATGAGCAGTTCTTC.